Detailed here is one T cell receptor (beta chain). Its antigen is currently not known. Per-base qualities were not stored, and no clone one base away is much larger. The source of the sample is a study of blood T cell repertoires in COVID-19 (dated by TCRdb to about 2020). For context, the study as a whole: Samples covering the acute and convalescent phases of COVID-19 were provided by collaborators in the United States, Italy and Spain. The prospective study material was composed of cDNA or gDNA derived from T cells, B-cell-depleted T cells, or PBMCs. Subjects who had been exposed to COVID-19, were actively infected with it, or had recovered from it provided the deeply sampled blood TCRbeta repertoires that made up the dataset. A freely available public database, intended as a resource for researchers studying the immune response to SARS-CoV-2, is where the repertoires were released. The samples were drawn from the first 160 participants of the ongoing ImmuneRACE study and from 1,254 subjects provided by 6 global collaborators. Sample metadata almost always included a de-identified subject ID, COVID-19 status, age in years and sex. Where available, HLA class I and class II types were obtained from metadata supplied by the sample provider rather than from assay-based typing. What the authors observed across the whole study: The quantity of clinical and demographic metadata differed by source and by participant and was supplied without curation.

TCRbeta CDR3 regions were amplified from genomic DNA using the immunoSEQ Assay, a bias-controlled multiplex PCR. On the study's bioinformatics: Within the assay, amplification of reference gene primers was used to estimate how many nucleated cells each sample contained. To quantify the absolute abundance of each unique TCRbeta CDR3 rearrangement, sequence reads were collapsed and filtered. For each sample, productive Simpson clonality was calculated by taking the square root of Simpson's diversity index across productive rearrangements. TCRdb limited this immuneACCESS table to in-frame rearrangements with V and J called. A share of clones is missing; checked studies link under half to unresolved V genes, and the rest is unexplained. That table gives V, J and clone size, and the DNA gave D and trimming. The sample table lists about 140,000 clones, around 88% of them with a count of one. Over 1.5% of the sample belongs to the ten largest clones.

Collaborating institutions collected whole blood in K2EDTA tubes following their own protocols. Collaborator samples were shipped for TCRbeta analysis as frozen whole blood, isolated PBMCs, or DNA extracted from either sample type. The receptor was derived from a woman aged 60-75 years with acute or convalescent COVID-19. The sequenced sample consisted of peripheral blood.

The CDR3 region has the sequence CASSLDSTGLYTF. The nucleotide sequence is TGTGCCAGCAGCTTGGATTCGACAGGGCTGTACACCTTC. The chain employs TRBV5-4 and TRBJ1-2, and 7 junction bases match TRBD1. The germline V gene (reference sequence) provides CDR1 SGHNT and CDR2 YYREEE. The CDR3 spans 13 residues, from the cysteine through the phenylalanine. Kept here is only the CDR3 DNA, which spans 39 bases and is read in frame from base 1. V and J are trimmed by 0 bases and 11 bases, and the gene matches miss 7 bases of the junction.